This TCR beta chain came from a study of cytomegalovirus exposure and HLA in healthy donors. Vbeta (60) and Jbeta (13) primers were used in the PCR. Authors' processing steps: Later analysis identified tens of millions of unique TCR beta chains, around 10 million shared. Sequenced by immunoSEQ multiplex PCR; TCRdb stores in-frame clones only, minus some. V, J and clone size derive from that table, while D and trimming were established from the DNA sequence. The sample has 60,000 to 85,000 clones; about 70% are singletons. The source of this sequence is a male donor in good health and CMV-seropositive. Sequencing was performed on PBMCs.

This CDR3 reads CAWSALGQGSYEQYF. CDR3 sequence (DNA): TGTGCCTGGAGTGCCCTCGGACAGGGTTCCTACGAGCAGTACTTC. V is TRBV30 and J is TRBJ2-7; TRBD1 agrees at 8 bases. V was pared by 1 base and J by 1 base, with 6 bases of the junction left unmatched. CDR1 is GTSNPN, CDR2 SVGIG, per germline (reference sequence). The CDR3 extends over 15 amino acids.